This T cell receptor (beta chain) was documented in a study of cytomegalovirus exposure and HLA in healthy donors. The PCR employed 60 Vbeta primers together with 13 Jbeta primers. This table comes from immunoSEQ multiplex PCR, and its TCRdb copy is limited to in-frame clones, with some not included. The data show more than 100,000 clones, and the top ten clones hold around 3.2%. CDR1 and CDR2 from the germline V gene are DFQATT and SNEGSKA (reference sequence). This CDR3 is built from 10 residues. This chain joins TRBV20-1 and TRBJ2-1, with D unclear. The source is a man in his forties in good health and CMV-seronegative. The sequencing sample was made of PBMCs. The CDR3 DNA reads TGCAGCTGGAGTGGCAATGAGCAGTTCTTC. It encodes CSWSGNEQFF.